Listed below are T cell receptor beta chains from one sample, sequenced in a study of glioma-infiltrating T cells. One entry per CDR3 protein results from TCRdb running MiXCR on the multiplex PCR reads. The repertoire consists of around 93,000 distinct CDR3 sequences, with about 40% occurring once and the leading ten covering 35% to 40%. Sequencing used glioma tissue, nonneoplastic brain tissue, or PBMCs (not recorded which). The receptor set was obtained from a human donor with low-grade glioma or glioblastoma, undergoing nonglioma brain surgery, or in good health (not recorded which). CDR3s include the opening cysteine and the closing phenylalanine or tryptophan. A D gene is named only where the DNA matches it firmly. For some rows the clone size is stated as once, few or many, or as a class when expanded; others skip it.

CDR3nt: TGTGCCAGCAGCCAACTGGCAGGGCAGGCCACTGAAGCTTTCTTT
CDR3aa: CASSQLAGQATEAFF
d_gene: NA
v_gene: TRBV14
abundance: many
j_gene: TRBJ1-1

CDR3nt: TGTGCCAGCAGTTTGTCCAGGCTGGAAAAAGCTTTCTTT
CDR3aa: CASSLSRLEKAFF
d_gene: NA
v_gene: TRBV28
abundance: many
j_gene: TRBJ1-1

CDR3nt: TGTGCCAGCAGCTTGGGAGTAAACACCGGGGAGCTGTTTTTT
CDR3aa: CASSLGVNTGELFF
d_gene: NA
v_gene: TRBV5-4
abundance: many
j_gene: TRBJ2-2

CDR3nt: TGTGCCAGCAGCCGAATAGCGGGAGCTTACAATGAGCAGTTCTTC
CDR3aa: CASSRIAGAYNEQFF
d_gene: TRBD2
v_gene: TRBV6-1
abundance: many
j_gene: TRBJ2-1

CDR3nt: TGTGCCACCAGTGATCCTAGCACCGGGGAGCTGTTTTTT
CDR3aa: CATSDPSTGELFF
d_gene: NA
v_gene: TRBV24-1
abundance: many
j_gene: TRBJ2-2

CDR3nt: TGTGCCAGCAGCCAAGACGGGGGACAAGTCAACAATGAGCAGTTCTTC
CDR3aa: CASSQDGGQVNNEQFF
d_gene: NA
v_gene: TRBV14
abundance: NA
j_gene: TRBJ2-1

CDR3nt: TGCAGCGTTGAAGATCTCCAGGGTTGGGGATGGCAGTATTTT
CDR3aa: CSVEDLQGWGWQYF
d_gene: NA
v_gene: TRBV29-1
abundance: many
j_gene: TRBJ2-3

CDR3nt: TGTGCCAGCGGCTTGGAGGGAGAGACCCAGTACTTC
CDR3aa: CASGLEGETQYF
d_gene: NA
v_gene: TRBV7-9
abundance: NA
j_gene: TRBJ2-5

CDR3nt: TGTGCCAGCAGTCACCGGGTAGGGGGCTCAGATACGCAGTATTTT
CDR3aa: CASSHRVGGSDTQYF
d_gene: TRBD1
v_gene: TRBV28
abundance: many
j_gene: TRBJ2-3

CDR3nt: TGTGCCAGCCAACGGCAAGAGACCCAGTACTTC
CDR3aa: CASQRQETQYF
d_gene: NA
v_gene: TRBV2
abundance: many
j_gene: TRBJ2-5

CDR3nt: TGTGCCAGCAGCTTCACTAGGGTCGCTGAGCAGTTCTTC
CDR3aa: CASSFTRVAEQFF
d_gene: NA
v_gene: TRBV5-5
abundance: many
j_gene: TRBJ2-1

CDR3nt: TGTGCCAGCACAAGTGACAGGGTGGGAACTGAAGCTTTCTTT
CDR3aa: CASTSDRVGTEAFF
d_gene: TRBD1
v_gene: TRBV2
abundance: many
j_gene: TRBJ1-1

CDR3nt: TGTGCCAGCAGTAAAACGCGGGGGGCCTACAATGAGCAGTACTTC
CDR3aa: CASSKTRGAYNEQYF
d_gene: TRBD2
v_gene: TRBV28
abundance: NA
j_gene: TRBJ2-7

CDR3nt: TGCAGTGCTTCGACAGCTAATCAGCCCCAGCATTTT
CDR3aa: CSASTANQPQHF
d_gene: NA
v_gene: TRBV20-1
abundance: many
j_gene: TRBJ1-5

CDR3nt: TGTGCCAGCAGCCCAAGATGGGGACTAGCGGGAGGGCCCCCTAGTGAGCAGTTCTTC
CDR3aa: CASSPRWGLAGGPPSEQFF
d_gene: TRBD2
v_gene: TRBV3-1
abundance: many
j_gene: TRBJ2-1

CDR3nt: TGTGTTAGCACCCTGCTCGGGGGTCCCCACAATGAGCAGTTCTTC
CDR3aa: CVSTLLGGPHNEQFF
d_gene: NA
v_gene: TRBV28
abundance: NA
j_gene: TRBJ2-1

CDR3nt: TGTGCCAGCAGCCTCGCCCGGAGCACAGATACGCAGTATTTT
CDR3aa: CASSLARSTDTQYF
d_gene: NA
v_gene: TRBV11-3
abundance: few
j_gene: TRBJ2-3

CDR3nt: TGTGCCAGCAGCTTTGGGGGGGCTAATGAAAAACTGTTTTTT
CDR3aa: CASSFGGANEKLFF
d_gene: NA
v_gene: TRBV7-9
abundance: many
j_gene: TRBJ1-4

CDR3nt: TGTGCCAGCAGTTTCGCGGGAGCCACAGATACGCAGTATTTT
CDR3aa: CASSFAGATDTQYF
d_gene: TRBD2
v_gene: TRBV12-3/TRBV12-4
abundance: many
j_gene: TRBJ2-3

CDR3nt: TGTGCCAGCAGCGTAGAGCCGAGAACCAAACTGTTTTTT
CDR3aa: CASSVEPRTKLFF
d_gene: NA
v_gene: TRBV9
abundance: NA
j_gene: TRBJ1-4

CDR3nt: TGCAGCGTTGACCGGCGAACGAACACTGAAGCTTTCTTT
CDR3aa: CSVDRRTNTEAFF
d_gene: NA
v_gene: TRBV29-1
abundance: many
j_gene: TRBJ1-1

CDR3nt: TGTGCCAGCAGTTCCGATAGCGGGGGACCCACCGGGCAGCTGTCTTTT
CDR3aa: CASSSDSGGPTGQLSF
d_gene: TRBD2
v_gene: TRBV28
abundance: NA
j_gene: TRBJ2-2

CDR3nt: TGTGCCAGTAGTAGGGACGGCTTTGAGCAGTTCTTC
CDR3aa: CASSRDGFEQFF
d_gene: NA
v_gene: TRBV19
abundance: many
j_gene: TRBJ2-1

CDR3nt: TGTGCCAGCAGTAGTCTAGCGGGGGAGCGCACAGATACGCAGTATTTT
CDR3aa: CASSSLAGERTDTQYF
d_gene: TRBD2
v_gene: TRBV27
abundance: many
j_gene: TRBJ2-3

CDR3nt: TGTGCCAGCAGTGGGGGGGACACCGGGGAGCTGTTTTTT
CDR3aa: CASSGGDTGELFF
d_gene: NA
v_gene: TRBV6-1
abundance: many
j_gene: TRBJ2-2

CDR3nt: TGTGGCACTTCGGTTGGTGGTACGAAGTATTTT
CDR3aa: CGTSVGGTKYF
d_gene: NA
v_gene: TRBV12-3/TRBV12-4
abundance: NA
j_gene: TRBJ2-3

CDR3nt: TGTGCCAGCGGGGAATTCGACAGGTTGTTCTTT
CDR3aa: CASGEFDRLFF
d_gene: NA
v_gene: TRBV28
abundance: NA
j_gene: TRBJ1-1

CDR3nt: TGTGCCAGTAGTATGGATCGGTCCTATGGCTACACCTTC
CDR3aa: CASSMDRSYGYTF
d_gene: NA
v_gene: TRBV19
abundance: many
j_gene: TRBJ1-2

CDR3nt: TGCAGTGCTAGAGTTGCCTCCCGGGGCCACGAGCAGTACTTC
CDR3aa: CSARVASRGHEQYF
d_gene: NA
v_gene: TRBV20-1
abundance: NA
j_gene: TRBJ2-7

CDR3nt: TGCAGTGCTACTACAAGGGCAGGCACATTCTATGGCTACACCTTC
CDR3aa: CSATTRAGTFYGYTF
d_gene: NA
v_gene: TRBV20-1
abundance: many
j_gene: TRBJ1-2

CDR3nt: TGTGCCAGCAGTGGACAGGGGGGCACCTACGAGCAGTACTTC
CDR3aa: CASSGQGGTYEQYF
d_gene: TRBD1
v_gene: TRBV2
abundance: many
j_gene: TRBJ2-7

CDR3nt: TGCAGCGTTGTTGCAGGGGTCTACGAGCAGTACTTC
CDR3aa: CSVVAGVYEQYF
d_gene: NA
v_gene: TRBV29-1
abundance: many
j_gene: TRBJ2-7

CDR3nt: TGTGCCAGCAGCCTGAAATTGCTAGGGGGGCCCGGCATCGGGCAGTTCTTC
CDR3aa: CASSLKLLGGPGIGQFF
d_gene: NA
v_gene: TRBV3-1
abundance: many
j_gene: TRBJ2-1

CDR3nt: TGTGCCAGCAGTTTCCTAGAGACCCAGTACTTC
CDR3aa: CASSFLETQYF
d_gene: NA
v_gene: TRBV28
abundance: many
j_gene: TRBJ2-5

CDR3nt: TGCAGCGCCCAGGATGAGGCCCCAGATACGCAGTATTTT
CDR3aa: CSAQDEAPDTQYF
d_gene: NA
v_gene: TRBV29-1
abundance: once
j_gene: TRBJ2-3

CDR3nt: TGTGCCAGCAGCCACAGGACAGGGGGATCGTACCAAGAGACCCAGTACTTC
CDR3aa: CASSHRTGGSYQETQYF
d_gene: TRBD1
v_gene: TRBV7-9
abundance: many
j_gene: TRBJ2-5

CDR3nt: TGTGCCAGCAGCGAAACACCAGGGAGGGCTGGAAACACCATATATTTT
CDR3aa: CASSETPGRAGNTIYF
d_gene: NA
v_gene: TRBV7-3
abundance: many
j_gene: TRBJ1-3

CDR3nt: TGCAGCACGAAGGACAAGAACACTGAAGCTTTCTTT
CDR3aa: CSTKDKNTEAFF
d_gene: NA
v_gene: TRBV29-1
abundance: many
j_gene: TRBJ1-1

CDR3nt: TGCAGCGTTGAAGCTGGAGACTCCTACGAGCAGTACTTC
CDR3aa: CSVEAGDSYEQYF
d_gene: NA
v_gene: TRBV29-1
abundance: many
j_gene: TRBJ2-7

CDR3nt: TGTGCCAGCAGCTTCCGGACAACTAACTATGGCCACACCTTC
CDR3aa: CASSFRTTNYGHTF
d_gene: NA
v_gene: TRBV13
abundance: NA
j_gene: TRBJ1-2

CDR3nt: TGTGCCAGCAGCTCAAGAAGGACTGGCCGCAATGAGCGGTTCTTC
CDR3aa: CASSSRRTGRNERFF
d_gene: NA
v_gene: TRBV7-9
abundance: NA
j_gene: TRBJ2-1

CDR3nt: TGTGCCAGCAGTTTAGCTAACTATGGCTACACCTTC
CDR3aa: CASSLANYGYTF
d_gene: NA
v_gene: TRBV12-3/TRBV12-4
abundance: NA
j_gene: TRBJ1-2

CDR3nt: TGTGCCAGCAGGGGGTCGCAGGCGTATAATTCACCCCTCCACTTT
CDR3aa: CASRGSQAYNSPLHF
d_gene: NA
v_gene: TRBV6-1
abundance: many
j_gene: TRBJ1-6

CDR3nt: TGTGCCAGCAGCCATCCTCAAAGGGGGAAGGGGTTCAACTATGGCTACACCTTC
CDR3aa: CASSHPQRGKGFNYGYTF
d_gene: NA
v_gene: TRBV4-2
abundance: many
j_gene: TRBJ1-2

CDR3nt: TGTGCCACCAGCAGACCCGACTCAAACACCGGGGAGCTGTTTTTT
CDR3aa: CATSRPDSNTGELFF
d_gene: NA
v_gene: TRBV15
abundance: NA
j_gene: TRBJ2-2

CDR3nt: NA
CDR3aa: CASSQEGGYNEQFFGPGYGYTF
d_gene: NA
v_gene: TRBV4-1
abundance: NA
j_gene: TRBJ1-2